Shown below are 2 T cell receptor beta chains from a single sample sequenced in a study of cytomegalovirus exposure and HLA in healthy donors. The PCR made use of 60 Vbeta and 13 Jbeta primers. Here immunoSEQ multiplex PCR was the method, and the copy in TCRdb shows in-frame clones only, minus some. The repertoire has under 200,000 clones, more than 65% of them found once; the top ten carry around 1.9%. The sample comprised PBMCs. The receptor source for this set is a woman between 25 and 40 years old in good health and CMV-seronegative.

The chain links TRBV29-1 to TRBJ2-1; 13 bases align to TRBD2. Trimming cost V 4 bases and J 1 base; bases outside gene matches: 13. Per the germline V gene, CDR1 is SQVTM and CDR2 is ANQGSEA. The CDR3 totals 19 residues. The CDR3 region is CSVVYAKGLAGWSYNEQFF. CDR3 DNA: TGCAGCGTTGTTTACGCTAAGGGACTAGCGGGGTGGTCCTACAATGAGCAGTTCTTC.

This CDR3 is CSVTSGGAGKQFF. The CDR3 nucleotides read TGCAGCGTAACTAGCGGGGGGGCCGGGAAGCAGTTCTTC. The chain couples TRBV29-1 to TRBJ2-1; TRBD2 agrees at 13 bases. CDR1 is SQVTM, CDR2 ANQGSEA, per germline. With V trimmed by 6 bases and J by 11 bases, 7 bases remained unmatched. This CDR3 has 13 amino acids.